This T cell receptor beta chain was recovered during a study of blood T cell repertoires in COVID-19. Looking at the study overall: Italy, Spain and the United States were the sources of the convalescent and acute COVID-19 samples. The analysed material was cDNA or gDNA that came from T cells, B-cell-depleted T cells, or PBMCs.

Per the original methods: Scientists estimated how many nucleated cells there were by amplifying reference gene primers. The table came from immunoSEQ multiplex PCR; TCRdb's copy has only in-frame clones and leaves some out. V, J and clone size are taken as reported in that table, and D and trimming were inferred from the DNA itself. The profile shows about 69,000 clones, under 95% of them singletons. The V and J ends lost 7 bases and 3 bases respectively, with 12 bases between them. The CDR3 loop spans 13 amino acids. Germline V CDR1 and CDR2: MDHEN, SYDVKM. This TCR was sampled from a woman aged 55-69 years with active COVID-19. The chain couples TRBV28 to TRBJ1-1, with D unclear. Sample: peripheral blood. CDR3 protein: CASTATAYTEAFF. The CDR3 nucleotides are TGTGCCAGCACGGCCACAGCCTACACTGAAGCTTTCTTT.